This is a list of T cell receptor beta chains from one sample in a study of T cell responses to AZD1222 COVID-19 vaccine. Profiled with immunoSEQ multiplex PCR; TCRdb holds only in-frame clones, not every one. The sample has about 150,000 clones, 92% seen once. The sample consisted of peripheral blood, taken 28 days after the second AZD1222 dose. The receptor set was obtained from an adult who received the AZD1222 COVID-19 vaccine. The CDR3 runs from the conserved cysteine through the conserved F or W. Each record gives: J gene, clone size, V gene, D gene, CDR3 protein, CDR3 DNA. A D gene is named only where the DNA matches it firmly. The size field is filled for only some rows; it gives once, few, many or a size class.

TRBJ2-7,.,TRBV9,TRBD2,CASSVEPPFSGRFNEQYF,TGTGCCAGCAGCGTAGAACCCCCCTTTAGCGGGAGGTTCAACGAGCAGTACTTC
TRBJ1-2,.,TRBV28,.,CASSAWGGGYTF,TGTGCCAGCAGCGCTTGGGGCGGGGGCTACACCTTC
TRBJ1-4,.,TRBV28,.,CASSPPDSQGGEKLFF,TGTGCCAGCAGTCCCCCTGACAGCCAGGGAGGAGAAAAACTGTTTTTT
TRBJ2-7,once,TRBV7-3,.,CASSSLGGAYEQYF,TGTGCCAGCAGCTCCTTAGGAGGGGCCTACGAGCAGTACTTC
TRBJ2-7,.,TRBV7-2,TRBD2,CASSSAGGFSKQYF,TGTGCCAGCAGCTCAGCGGGAGGGTTTAGTAAGCAGTACTTC
TRBJ2-7,.,TRBV27,.,CASSLQGTYEQYF,TGTGCCAGCAGTTTGCAGGGAACCTACGAGCAGTACTTC
TRBJ2-3,.,TRBV24-1,.,CATSDPRTDYSTDTQYF,TGTGCCACCAGTGATCCCCGGACCGACTATAGCACAGATACGCAGTATTTT
TRBJ2-2,.,TRBV10-1,.,CASSEQQNTGELFF,TGCGCCAGCAGTGAGCAGCAAAACACCGGGGAGCTGTTTTTT
TRBJ1-3,once,TRBV6-2/TRBV6-3,.,CASSYEAAVSGNTIYF,TGTGCCAGCAGTTACGAGGCAGCCGTGTCTGGAAACACCATATATTTT
TRBJ2-1,.,TRBV5-5,TRBD2,CASSLRREGYNEQFF,TGTGCCAGCAGCTTGAGGCGGGAGGGGTACAATGAGCAGTTCTTC
TRBJ1-1,.,TRBV9,.,CASGEGGMNTEAFF,TGTGCCAGCGGCGAAGGGGGGATGAACACTGAAGCTTTCTTT
TRBJ1-2,once,TRBV6-1,.,CASSEGGGYPNYGYTF,TGTGCCAGCAGTGAAGGCGGCGGATATCCTAACTATGGCTACACCTTC
TRBJ2-7,.,TRBV7-9,.,CASSLFNEQYF,TGTGCCAGCAGCTTATTCAACGAGCAGTACTTC
TRBJ1-3,.,TRBV15,.,CATSRSYSGNTIYF,TGTGCCACCAGCAGGAGCTACTCTGGAAACACCATATATTTT
TRBJ2-5,.,TRBV10-2,.,CASSERGLGVGETQYF,TGCGCCAGCAGTGAGAGAGGCCTGGGCGTGGGAGAGACCCAGTACTTC
TRBJ1-6,.,TRBV5-4,.,CASSSPDSSYNSPLHF,TGTGCCAGCAGCTCGCCGGACAGCTCCTATAATTCACCCCTCCACTTT
TRBJ2-7,.,TRBV6-5,.,CATLWAYEQYF,TGTGCCACGTTGTGGGCCTACGAGCAGTACTTC
TRBJ2-6,.,TRBV3-1/TRBV3-2,.,CASSPTDFSGANVLTF,TGTGCCAGCAGCCCGACAGATTTCTCTGGGGCCAACGTCCTGACTTTC
TRBJ2-3,.,TRBV28,TRBD2,CASSLLASGSSNTQYF,TGTGCCAGCAGTTTACTGGCTAGCGGGAGTTCAAATACGCAGTATTTT
TRBJ2-1,once,TRBV29-1,.,CSVDRDGSSYNEQFF,TGCAGCGTTGACCGGGACGGGAGCTCCTACAATGAGCAGTTCTTC
TRBJ2-3,few,TRBV28,TRBD1,CASPRTGGVVDTQYF,TGTGCCAGCCCCCGTACAGGGGGCGTAGTAGATACGCAGTATTTT
TRBJ1-5,.,TRBV10-3,TRBD1,CAISEGTGHNQPQHF,TGTGCCATCAGTGAAGGGACAGGGCACAATCAGCCCCAGCATTTT
TRBJ1-6,.,TRBV28,.,CASGLPDSPLHF,TGTGCCAGCGGCCTTCCTGATTCACCCCTCCACTTT
TRBJ1-2,.,TRBV28,.,CASRSGPAYGYTF,TGTGCCAGCAGGTCAGGGCCTGCCTATGGCTACACCTTC
TRBJ2-1,once,TRBV6-4,TRBD2,CATTIIAGEENEQFF,TGTGCCACAACGATCATAGCGGGAGAAGAGAATGAGCAGTTCTTC
TRBJ1-1,.,TRBV18,.,CASSSTFGRNTEAFF,TGTGCCAGCTCCTCCACCTTTGGGAGGAACACTGAAGCTTTCTTT
TRBJ2-7,.,TRBV28,TRBD1,CASSPGQGYEQYF,TGTGCCAGCAGTCCTGGACAGGGGTACGAGCAGTACTTC
TRBJ2-2,.,TRBV10-1,.,CASSESIHTGELFF,TGCGCCAGCAGTGAGTCTATCCACACCGGGGAGCTGTTTTTT
TRBJ2-1,.,TRBV7-9,.,CASSTETSSSYNEQFF,TGTGCCAGCAGCACCGAGACATCAAGCTCCTACAATGAGCAGTTCTTC
TRBJ2-1,.,TRBV19,.,CASSIGQGSYNEQFF,TGTGCCAGTAGTATCGGGCAGGGATCCTACAATGAGCAGTTCTTC
TRBJ2-3,once,TRBV2,.,CASSVPMGLLRTDTQYF,TGTGCCAGCAGTGTCCCAATGGGTCTCTTGCGCACAGATACGCAGTATTTT
TRBJ1-2,.,TRBV28,.,CASSFWETAYGYTF,TGTGCCAGCAGTTTTTGGGAGACCGCCTATGGCTACACCTTC
TRBJ2-7,.,TRBV3-1/TRBV3-2,TRBD2,CASSQDWLAGIYEQYF,TGTGCCAGCAGCCAAGACTGGCTAGCGGGGATATACGAGCAGTACTTC
TRBJ2-7,.,TRBV2,.,CASRSAEGYF,TGTGCCAGCAGGTCGGCGGAGGGGTACTTC
TRBJ2-7,.,TRBV7-9,.,CASSLVPGESYEQYF,TGTGCCAGCAGCTTAGTCCCGGGGGAGAGCTACGAGCAGTACTTC
TRBJ2-7,once,TRBV11-2,.,CASSLGDSLSYEQYF,TGTGCCAGCAGCTTGGGAGACAGTCTCTCCTACGAGCAGTACTTC
TRBJ1-6,.,TRBV5-4,.,CASSPAAGLNSPLHF,TGTGCCAGCAGCCCGGCAGCGGGTTTAAATTCACCCCTCCACTTT
TRBJ1-2,.,TRBV6-5,.,CASSYQRDGPYGYTF,TGTGCCAGCAGTTACCAACGGGACGGACCCTATGGCTACACCTTC
TRBJ2-3,once,TRBV10-3,.,CAIRATTGVGLDPDTQYF,TGTGCCATCCGTGCGACCACGGGGGTAGGGTTGGACCCAGATACGCAGTATTTT
TRBJ1-4,.,TRBV6-5,TRBD1,CASSYQGANVNEKLFF,TGTGCCAGCAGTTATCAGGGGGCGAATGTTAATGAAAAACTGTTTTTT
TRBJ1-5,.,TRBV19,.,CASSIDGPGTYNQPQHF,TGTGCCAGTAGTATAGATGGCCCAGGGACGTACAATCAGCCCCAGCATTTT
TRBJ1-2,.,TRBV29-1,.,CSVEEGGTNYGYTF,TGCAGCGTTGAAGAGGGGGGTACGAACTATGGCTACACCTTC
TRBJ1-2,once,TRBV7-9,.,CASSPRPYGYTF,TGTGCCAGCAGCCCTCGGCCCTATGGCTACACCTTC
TRBJ2-3,.,TRBV5-4,TRBD2,CASTTSGRAGSDTQYF,TGTGCCAGCACCACTAGCGGGAGGGCCGGTTCCGATACGCAGTATTTT
TRBJ1-6,.,TRBV27,.,CASSEMNSPLHF,TGTGCCAGCAGTGAGATGAATTCACCCCTCCACTTT
TRBJ1-4,.,TRBV6-5,TRBD1,CASSEDRLNEKLFF,TGTGCCAGCAGCGAGGACAGGCTTAATGAAAAACTGTTTTTT
TRBJ1-1,.,TRBV14,TRBD1,CASSQDRDSRAFF,TGTGCCAGCAGCCAGGACCGGGACAGCCGAGCTTTCTTT
TRBJ1-3,.,TRBV11-3,TRBD1,CASSLLTGHSGNTIYF,TGTGCCAGCAGCTTACTGACAGGGCACTCTGGAAACACCATATATTTT
TRBJ1-2,.,TRBV5-4,.,CASSLGQPNYGYTF,TGTGCCAGCAGCTTGGGACAGCCTAACTATGGCTACACCTTC
TRBJ2-1,once,TRBV5-4,.,CASSPGLSGSYNEQFF,TGTGCCAGCAGCCCAGGACTAAGCGGGTCCTACAATGAGCAGTTCTTC
TRBJ2-1,.,TRBV18,TRBD2,CASSPIASGRFNEQFF,TGTGCCAGCTCACCAATCGCTAGCGGGAGGTTCAATGAGCAGTTCTTC